The 25 T cell receptor beta chains given below trace back to one sample, sequenced in a study of blood T cell repertoires in COVID-19. Clones were sequenced by immunoSEQ multiplex PCR, and TCRdb holds only the in-frame ones, with some missing. This sample has 200,000 to 250,000 clones; approximately 91% occur once, and the top ten carry over 15%. The specimen sequenced was peripheral blood. The receptor source for this set is a man aged 45-65 years with COVID-19, enrolled during active disease.

V is TRBV2 and J is TRBJ2-7, with 7 nucleotides matching TRBD1. Germline V lookup: CDR1 SNHLY, CDR2 FYNNEI. V lost 4 bases and J lost 3; bases outside the gene matches: 6. The CDR3 loop spans 14 amino acids. The CDR3 DNA sequence: TGTGCCAGCAGTGCCTCGGGACAGAACTACGAGCAGTACTTC. It specifies CASSASGQNYEQYF.

V is TRBV24-1 and J is TRBJ1-1, with D perhaps TRBD1 (5 bases). The CDR3 totals 14 residues. Trimming removed 1 base at V and 10 bases at J, with 15 bases between. CDR1 is KGHDR, CDR2 SFDVKD, per germline. The CDR3 DNA reads TGTGCCACCAGTGATTTTACAGGCCGGCACGGAGCTTTCTTT. It translates to CATSDFTGRHGAFF.

This chain uses TRBV18 with TRBJ1-1, with D possibly TRBD1 on 6 matching bases. The germline V and J ends were trimmed by 1 base and 2 bases, with 8 bases remaining between them. The CDR3 loop spans 14 amino acids. Germline V CDR1 and CDR2: KGHSH, LQKENI. The CDR3 nucleotides are TGTGCCAGCTCACCACAGACAGGTAACACTGAAGCTTTCTTT. Translation: CASSPQTGNTEAFF.

This CDR3 reads CASSTGTGGNGELFF. The DNA of the CDR3 is TGTGCCAGTAGTACCGGGACAGGGGGCAACGGGGAGCTGTTTTTT. J is TRBJ2-2 and V is TRBV19, with 12 bases matching TRBD1. The CDR3 sequence is 15 residues long. J was trimmed by 7 bases and V by 4 bases; bases with no gene match: 4. Germline assignment: CDR1 LNHDA and CDR2 SQIVND (reference sequence). Variable domain in full (rest from reference TRBV19 and TRBJ2-2): DGGITQSPKYLFRKEGQNVTLSCEQNLNHDAMYWYRQDPGQGLRLIYYSQIVNDFQKGDIAEGYSVSREKKESFPLTVTSAQKNPTAFYLCASSTGTGGNGELFFGEGSRLTVL.

This chain joins TRBV5-4 and TRBJ2-6, with D perhaps TRBD1 (6 bases). V lost 4 bases to trimming and J lost 4 bases, with 12 bases between them. This CDR3 is built from 15 residues. Germline loops: CDR1 SGHNT, CDR2 YYREEE (reference sequence). The CDR3 loop is CASSASGTGANVLTF. CDR3 in DNA: TGTGCCAGCAGCGCATCCGGGACAGGGGCCAACGTCCTGACTTTC.

This chain connects TRBV18 to TRBJ1-2; 9 bases are a match to TRBD1. Germline values: CDR1 KGHSH, CDR2 LQKENI. V was pared by 3 bases and J by 8 bases, with 13 bases of the junction left unmatched. This CDR3 has 16 residues. The CDR3 loop is CASSPNSPGTGLGYTF. The CDR3 bases are TGTGCCAGCTCACCTAACTCCCCCGGGACAGGGCTAGGCTACACCTTC.

The rearrangement joins TRBV7-9 to TRBJ1-5, with D perhaps matching TRBD1 (5 bases). Looked up from germline, CDR1 is SEHNR and CDR2 is FQNEAQ (reference sequence). The CDR3 runs to 13 residues. Trimming stripped 5 bases from V and 4 bases from J, with 9 bases between. The CDR3 region is CASSQSGNQPQHF. The CDR3 region has the DNA TGTGCCAGCAGCCAGTCAGGGAATCAGCCCCAGCATTTT.

V usage is TRBV7-2 and J usage is TRBJ2-3, with 10 bases that match TRBD2. Germline CDR1 is SGHTA and CDR2 is FQGNSA. Trimming took 5 bases from V and 4 from J; bases not matched to a gene: 9. The CDR3 totals 16 residues. For the CDR3, the DNA is TGTGCCAGCAGCCCCACTAGCGGGGTCCGTTCAGATACGCAGTATTTT. Translating gives CASSPTSGVRSDTQYF.

V gene TRBV12-2 combines with J gene TRBJ1-2; the table assigns TRBD1, which was not confirmed against the DNA. TRBV12-2 is shown as a pseudogene. The CDR3 extends over 19 amino acids. CDR3 nucleotides: TGTGCAAGTCGCTTAGCGTCCGGGACAGCAGCTTGTACTAACTATGGCTACACCTTC. It yields the protein CASRLASGTAACTNYGYTF.

The chain employs TRBV7-2 and TRBJ2-3; 15 bases align to TRBD2. This CDR3 region has 17 residues. Trimming removed 5 bases from V and 5 bases from J; junction bases left unmatched: 8. Germline V lookup: CDR1 SGHTA, CDR2 FQGNSA. CDR3 nucleotide sequence: TGTGCCAGCAGCCCCGCAGGACTAGCGGGGGGGCGAGATACGCAGTATTTT. Translated, it gives CASSPAGLAGGRDTQYF.

The chain couples TRBV4-3 to TRBJ2-5, with 8 bases lining up with TRBD2. The CDR3 totals 15 residues. The germline V gene encodes CDR1 LGHNA and CDR2 YSLEER. The trim removed 2 bases at V and 1 base at J, leaving 3 bases unmatched. The CDR3 nucleotides read TGCGCCAGCAGCCAACTTGGGACTAGCCAAGAGACCCAGTACTTC. This translates into CASSQLGTSQETQYF.

This chain connects TRBV3-1 (or the pseudogene TRBV3-2) to TRBJ2-3; TRBD2 matches 8 bases. Trimming cost V 3 bases and J 1 base; bases outside gene matches: 3. This CDR3 contains 15 residues. From germline, CDR1 is LGHDT and CDR2 YNNKEL (reference sequence). CDR3 nucleotide sequence: TGTGCCAGCAGCCATCGGACTAGCCGCACAGATACGCAGTATTTT. Its protein is CASSHRTSRTDTQYF.

This sequence joins TRBV27 and TRBJ2-1; 8 nucleotides agree with TRBD1. The CDR3 is 10 amino acids. Germline CDR1 reads MNHEY; CDR2 reads SMNVEV (reference sequence). The V segment lost 10 bases and the J segment 15 bases; nucleotides outside the gene matches: 8. For the CDR3, the DNA is TGTGCCACCTCAGGACAGGGTGCGTTCTTC. Residues: CATSGQGAFF.

This chain joins TRBV19 and TRBJ1-2; 9 bases map to TRBD1. CDR3 size: 13 residues. With 5 bases clipped from V and 6 bases from J, the junction kept 4 bases outside the gene matches. CDR1 and CDR2 from the germline V gene are LNHDA and SQIVND (reference sequence). CDR3 amino acids: CASSAGDRDGYTF. CDR3 in DNA: TGTGCCAGTAGTGCAGGGGACAGGGATGGCTACACCTTC.

The V gene is TRBV7-8, the J gene TRBJ2-7; 9 bases are shared with TRBD2. This CDR3 has 18 residues. The V gene's germline CDR1 is SGHVS and CDR2 FQNEAQ. After removal of 4 bases from V and 2 bases from J, the junction contained 15 bases not matched to a gene. The CDR3 nucleotides are TGTGCCAGCAGCTCAACCCTCGGGCGGGGGGGTTCCACCTACGAGCAGTACTTC. Its translation: CASSSTLGRGGSTYEQYF.

This clone came up many times. CDR3 nucleotide sequence: TGTGCCAGCACCTCCACCTTGGACAGGGGGCAAGAGACCCAGTACTTC. Amino acid sequence: CASTSTLDRGQETQYF. This rearrangement joins TRBV2 to TRBJ2-5, with 10 bases matching TRBD1. The CDR3 loop spans 16 amino acids. Germline V lookup: CDR1 SNHLY, CDR2 FYNNEI. J lost 2 bases, V lost 7 bases, and 10 bases had no gene match. The full variable domain, in which reference TRBV2 and TRBJ2-5 provide the parts outside the CDR3, is EPEVTQTPSHQVTQMGQEVILRCVPISNHLYFYWYRQILGQKVEFLVSFYNNEISEKSEIFDDQFSVERPDGSNFTLKIRSTKLEDSAMYFCASTSTLDRGQETQYFGPGTRLLVL.

This clone showed up just a few times. V gene TRBV6-1 combines with J gene TRBJ2-5; possibly TRBD1 for D (5 bases). From germline, CDR1 is MNHNS and CDR2 SASEGT. V was pared by 2 bases and J by 2 bases, with 15 bases between. CDR3 length equals 16 residues. CDR3 DNA sequence: TGTGCCAGCAGTGAACAGGCAGGGTCAATTCAAGAGACCCAGTACTTC. Translated: CASSEQAGSIQETQYF.

The rearrangement uses TRBV9 and TRBJ1-2, with TRBD1 identical over 8 bases. The J segment lost 4 bases and the V segment lost 3 bases, leaving 11 bases of the junction unmatched. Germline values: CDR1 SGDLS, CDR2 YYNGEE. The CDR3 has 16 residues. Written as DNA, the CDR3 is TGTGCCAGCAGCGGCCAGACAGGGGCAGGTATCTATGGCTACACCTTC. Translated: CASSGQTGAGIYGYTF.

The CDR3 loop reads CASKLDTEVYEQYF. The DNA for the CDR3 is TGTGCCAGCAAGTTAGATACAGAAGTCTACGAGCAGTACTTC. The V call is TRBV2, the J call TRBJ2-7; D is unresolved. Germline V gene data show CDR1 as SNHLY and CDR2 as FYNNEI. V was cut by 7 bases and J by 3 bases, with 16 bases left in between. The CDR3 totals 14 residues.

This chain uses TRBV2 with TRBJ2-1; D possibly corresponds to TRBD1 (6 bases). This CDR3 comprises 16 residues. Germline V gene data show CDR1 as SNHLY and CDR2 as FYNNEI. V was trimmed by 3 bases and J by 4 bases, leaving 16 bases between them. CDR3 in DNA: TGTGCCAGCAGTGATTTCCGGACAGCTAAATACAATGAGCAGTTCTTC. Encoded protein: CASSDFRTAKYNEQFF.

This clone occurred a few times. This chain joins TRBV4-1 and TRBJ2-7, with a possible D match to TRBD1 (5 bases). The CDR3 is made up of 20 amino acids. CDR1 is MGHRA and CDR2 is YSYEKL in the germline V gene. Trimming took 1 base from V and 0 from J, leaving 25 bases between them. The CDR3 sequence is CASSQVVRRVFGEGSYEQYF. The CDR3 DNA follows: TGCGCCAGCAGCCAAGTGGTTCGCAGGGTATTTGGTGAAGGCTCCTACGAGCAGTACTTC.

The chain couples TRBV19 to TRBJ1-5, with D possibly being TRBD1 (5 bases). This CDR3 is built from 14 residues. Between the trimmed V and J ends, which lost 6 bases and 8 bases, there was a span of 17 bases. Germline CDR1 and CDR2: LNHDA and SQIVND (reference sequence). The CDR3 region has the DNA TGTGCCAGTAGCCTAACGTCCGGGGGGAAGCCCCAGCATTTT. This sequence encodes CASSLTSGGKPQHF.

The chain couples TRBV4-2 to TRBJ1-1, with D maybe TRBD1 (6 bases). Trimming shortened V by 4 bases and J by 2 bases, and 14 bases separated the two germline ends. The germline V gene encodes CDR1 LGHNA and CDR2 YNFKEQ. This CDR3 comprises 15 residues. Here the CDR3 DNA reads TGTGCCAGCAGCCGGAACAGGGTTGATAACACTGAAGCTTTCTTT. Its translation is CASSRNRVDNTEAFF.

V and J are TRBV12-3 or TRBV12-4 and TRBJ1-2; D is possibly TRBD1 (6 bases). Trimming took 2 bases from V and 6 from J, leaving 10 bases between them. The CDR3 loop spans 13 amino acids. The CDR3 DNA sequence: TGTGCCAGCAGTTTATCCAGGGGAGATGGCTACACCTTC. This codes for CASSLSRGDGYTF.

The rearrangement uses TRBV12-1 and TRBJ1-5; TRBD1 is the table's D call and was not checked against the DNA. TRBV12-1 is noted as a pseudogene. The CDR3 is made up of 19 amino acids. CDR3 protein: CASSFDSPQGVICNQPQHF. The CDR3 bases are TGTGCCAGCAGCTTTGACAGTCCACAGGGTGTTATTTGCAATCAGCCCCAGCATTTT.